The 28 T cell receptor beta chains reported below all come from one sample, sequenced in a study of STAT3 mutations in large granular lymphocyte leukemia. Points from the study as a whole: Every T-cell large granular lymphocyte leukemia patient had at least one immunodominant TCR beta clonotype.

Their recognized antigens are unknown. Using immunoSEQ multiplex PCR, the repertoire was profiled, and TCRdb retains in-frame clones only, with some absent. The profile shows roughly 10,000 clones, approximately 50% of them singletons. Sequenced input: peripheral blood mononuclear cells. All receptors come from a boy aged 5-17 years with T-cell large granular lymphocyte leukemia. Some clones in this sample may be carry-over from other donors' samples.

This chain links TRBV28 with TRBJ2-1; a possible D gene is TRBD2 (6 bases). The CDR3 runs 13 residues. Trimming took off 7 bases at V and 4 bases at J, with 11 bases between the two ends. The germline gives CDR1 MDHEN, CDR2 SYDVKM. The CDR3 nucleotides read TGTGCCAGCACCACGGGACTGTACAATGAGCAGTTCTTC. It specifies CASTTGLYNEQFF.

This clone was counted only a few times. This rearrangement joins TRBV29-1 to TRBJ2-5; a weak D match, TRBD2 (5 bases). Germline CDR1 and CDR2: SQVTM and ANQGSEA. V lost 2 bases and J lost 5, with 9 bases in between. The CDR3 is made up of 12 amino acids. The CDR3 region has the DNA TGCAGCGTTGAACCTAGCCGGGAGACCCAGTACTTC. Its protein product is CSVEPSRETQYF.

This clone occurred once. This chain connects TRBV5-1 to TRBJ2-5; D tentatively reads TRBD1 or TRBD2 (5 bases each). Germline CDR1 SGHRS, CDR2 YFSETQ. Deletions cut 0 bases from V and 2 bases from J, with 8 bases between. This CDR3 is built from 14 residues. The CDR3, as DNA: TGCGCCAGCAGCTTGGGGGGGATTCAAGAGACCCAGTACTTC. This codes for CASSLGGIQETQYF. Full variable domain (missing parts from reference TRBV5-1 and TRBJ2-5): KAGVTQTPRYLIKTRGQQVTLSCSPISGHRSVSWYQQTPGQGLQFLFEYFSETQRNKGNFPGRFSGRQFSNSRSEMNVSTLELGDSALYLCASSLGGIQETQYFGPGTRLLVL.

The V gene is TRBV18, the J gene TRBJ1-4, with a weak D call TRBD1 (5 bases). CDR1 is KGHSH and CDR2 is LQKENI in the germline V gene. The CDR3 is made up of 13 amino acids. The germline V and J ends were trimmed by 5 bases and 8 bases, with 12 bases remaining between them. CDR3 coding DNA: TGTGCCAGCTCATCCAGGGCAGGGGAAAAACTGTTTTTT. It is translated as CASSSRAGEKLFF.

This clone has more than one count but fewer than ten. This chain connects TRBV5-6 to TRBJ2-5; D may be TRBD1 or TRBD2 (5 bases each). The CDR3 sequence is 17 residues long. V gave up 0 bases and J gave up 0 bases, with 15 bases separating them. CDR1 and CDR2 (germline): SGHDT, YYEEEE. CDR3 region: CASSLGLPGPHQETQYF. CDR3 in DNA: TGTGCCAGCAGCTTGGGGCTACCGGGACCCCACCAAGAGACCCAGTACTTC. Full variable domain (rest looked up from reference TRBV5-6 and TRBJ2-5): DAGVTQSPTHLIKTRGQQVTLRCSPKSGHDTVSWYQQALGQGPQFIFQYYEEEERQRGNFPDRFSGHQFPNYSSELNVNALLLGDSALYLCASSLGLPGPHQETQYFGPGTRLLVL.

V usage is TRBV4-2 and J usage is TRBJ2-7; tentative D call: TRBD2 (7 bases). The germline V gene encodes CDR1 LGHNA and CDR2 YNFKEQ. The V gene lost 1 base and the J gene lost 3 bases, with 13 bases spanning the gap. The CDR3 spans 15 residues. The CDR3 DNA follows: TGTGCCAGCAGCCAAGGCCTGGGAGGGGGCTACGAGCAGTACTTC. Amino acid sequence: CASSQGLGGGYEQYF.

The genes are TRBV6-5 and TRBJ2-4, with 7 bases that match TRBD1. This CDR3 is built from 14 residues. CDR1 is MNHEY and CDR2 is SVGAGI in the germline V gene. Trimming at V came to 5 bases and at J to 8 bases, leaving 9 bases not matched to a gene. CDR3 bases: TGTGCCAGCAGTAGGGAGACAGGGAGAGACATTCAGTACTTC. Amino acids: CASSRETGRDIQYF.

A few counts support this clone. This chain connects TRBV7-9 to TRBJ2-5; a possible D gene is TRBD2 (6 bases). The germline V and J ends were trimmed by 2 bases and 6 bases, with 13 bases remaining between them. The CDR3 runs 14 residues. The germline CDR1 and CDR2 sequences are SEHNR and FQNEAQ (reference sequence). Here the CDR3 reads CASSLLEGHKTQYF. The DNA of the CDR3 is TGTGCCAGCAGCTTATTGGAGGGCCATAAGACCCAGTACTTC.

The chain links TRBV6-4 to TRBJ2-1; 12 nucleotides agree with TRBD1. This CDR3 has 14 residues. Germline CDR1 reads MRHNA; CDR2 reads SNTAGT. Trimming cost V 4 bases and J 8 bases; bases outside gene matches: 3. The chain's CDR3 is CASSAGTGGDEQFF. CDR3 coding DNA: TGTGCCAGCAGTGCGGGGACAGGGGGCGATGAGCAGTTCTTC.

V and J are TRBV5-1 and TRBJ2-7; D is unresolved. Trimming removed 0 bases at V and 5 bases at J, with 24 bases between. The CDR3 is 18 amino acids. Germline assignment: CDR1 SGHRS and CDR2 YFSETQ. In DNA, the CDR3 is TGCGCCAGCAGCTTGGCCCACACCAAGAGAGACGTGATGGACGAGCAGTACTTC. It translates to CASSLAHTKRDVMDEQYF.

This clone was picked up a small number of times. The rearrangement uses TRBV30 and TRBJ2-3; D ambiguous. V lost 2 bases and J lost 0, with 9 bases in between. The CDR3 spans 14 residues. Germline CDR1 is GTSNPN and CDR2 is SVGIG (reference sequence). CDR3 amino acids: CAWSLGFSTDTQYF. The CDR3 DNA is TGTGCCTGGAGTTTAGGGTTCAGCACAGATACGCAGTATTTT.

The chain is built from TRBV30 and TRBJ1-3; D is undetermined. Germline CDR1 reads GTSNPN; CDR2 reads SVGIG (reference sequence). This CDR3 region has 11 residues. V was pared by 5 bases and J by 2 bases, with 4 bases between. The CDR3 sequence: CAWGAGNTIYF. Written as DNA, the CDR3 is TGTGCCTGGGGGGCTGGAAACACCATATATTTT.

The CDR3 spells CASSQRGQRTEKLFF. CDR3 bases: TGTGCCAGCAGCCAGAGGGGACAGCGGACGGAAAAACTGTTTTTT. The chain has TRBV7-9 and TRBJ1-4; 7 positions match TRBD1. V lost 5 bases to trimming and J lost 8 bases; unmatched junction nucleotides: 11. CDR1 SEHNR and CDR2 FQNEAQ come from the germline V gene (reference sequence). The CDR3 is made up of 15 amino acids. Full variable domain (remainder filled in from reference TRBV7-9 and TRBJ1-4): DTGVSQNPRHKITKRGQNVTFRCDPISEHNRLYWYRQTLGQGPEFLTYFQNEAQLEKSRLLSDRFSAERPKGSFSTLEIQRTEQGDSAMYLCASSQRGQRTEKLFFGSGTQLSVL.

CDR3 nucleotides: TGTGCCAGCTCACCGGGACTAGCGGGAGGTAGGACCTACAATGAGCAGTTCTTC. It encodes CASSPGLAGGRTYNEQFF. The chain recombines TRBV18 with TRBJ2-1; TRBD2 matches 15 bases. Per the germline V gene, CDR1 is KGHSH and CDR2 is LQKENI. V trimming: 3 bases; J trimming: 2 bases; junction bases outside the gene matches: 5. The CDR3 loop spans 18 amino acids.

The chain has TRBV5-6 and TRBJ1-3; D uncertain. V was cut by 1 base and J by 4 bases, with 9 bases left in between. This CDR3 contains 14 residues. Germline V gives CDR1 SGHDT, CDR2 YYEEEE. The CDR3 region has the DNA TGTGCCAGCAGCTTGTTGGGAGCCGGAAACACCATATATTTT. Protein: CASSLLGAGNTIYF.

The chain combines TRBV15 with TRBJ1-6; D ambiguous. V lost 5 bases, J lost 6 bases, and 8 bases lay in between. CDR1 is LNHNV, CDR2 YYDKDF, per germline (reference sequence). This CDR3 has 13 amino acids. The CDR3 region has the DNA TGTGCCACCAGCCGGGAACTTAATTCACCCCTCCACTTT. This translates into CATSRELNSPLHF.

The V and J genes are TRBV7-9 and TRBJ2-1; the D gene is possibly TRBD2 (6 bases). Germline V gene data show CDR1 as SEHNR and CDR2 as FQNEAQ (reference sequence). This CDR3 spans 14 amino acids. Trimming removed 7 bases from V and 7 bases from J, with 17 bases in between. CDR3 sequence reads: CASTWRVDGNEQFF. The CDR3 region has the DNA TGTGCCAGCACTTGGAGGGTGGACGGGAATGAGCAGTTCTTC. Filled out from reference TRBV7-9 and TRBJ2-1, the complete variable domain reads DTGVSQNPRHKITKRGQNVTFRCDPISEHNRLYWYRQTLGQGPEFLTYFQNEAQLEKSRLLSDRFSAERPKGSFSTLEIQRTEQGDSAMYLCASTWRVDGNEQFFGPGTRLTVL.

This chain connects TRBV5-1 to TRBJ2-7; 8 nucleotides agree with TRBD1. Germline loops: CDR1 SGHRS, CDR2 YFSETQ. V gave up 4 bases and J gave up 2 bases; unmatched junction bases: 5. The CDR3 extends over 14 amino acids. The CDR3 DNA reads TGCGCCAGCAGCCCGGGACAGGAAACCTACGAGCAGTACTTC. This codes for CASSPGQETYEQYF.

This clone was found a few times. The chain links TRBV15 to TRBJ2-3, with 10 bases fitting TRBD1. CDR1 is LNHNV, CDR2 YYDKDF, per germline (reference sequence). The CDR3 contains 14 residues. Germline trimming cut 5 bases from V and 4 bases from J; bases unmatched to any gene: 3. The CDR3 protein is CATSGTGESDTQYF. The CDR3 DNA follows: TGTGCCACCAGCGGGACAGGGGAGTCAGATACGCAGTATTTT.

By share of the sample, this clone is medium-sized (0.01 to 0.1%). This chain links TRBV5-1 with TRBJ2-7, with D tentatively TRBD1 (6 bases). V lost 5 bases to trimming and J lost 3 bases, with 15 bases between them. CDR3 size: 14 residues. Per germline, CDR1 SGHRS and CDR2 YFSETQ. In nucleotides, the CDR3 is TGCGCCAGCAGACTTACAGGGTCCAACTACGAGCAGTACTTC. Its translation: CASRLTGSNYEQYF.

The chain's CDR3 is CASTFQLVNREQYF. Here the CDR3 DNA reads TGTGCCAGCACTTTCCAACTAGTTAATCGCGAGCAGTACTTC. This chain uses TRBV6-1 with TRBJ2-7; D possibly corresponds to TRBD2 (5 bases). Germline assignment: CDR1 MNHNS and CDR2 SASEGT. Trimming stripped 7 bases from V and 6 bases from J, with 19 bases between. CDR3 length: 14 amino acids.

CDR3 sequence (DNA): TGTGCCAGCAGCCAGGCTAAGGGTGCGGGAGGTTCCAATGAGCAGTTCTTC. Translated: CASSQAKGAGGSNEQFF. This chain connects TRBV4-2 to TRBJ2-1; 8 positions match TRBD2. The germline V gene encodes CDR1 LGHNA and CDR2 YNFKEQ. The CDR3 sequence is 17 residues long. Trimming cost V 3 bases and J 6 bases; bases outside gene matches: 13.

The gene calls are TRBV18 and TRBJ2-3; 10 bases agree with TRBD2. The CDR3 sequence is 17 residues long. Germline lookup yields CDR1 KGHSH and CDR2 LQKENI. V lost 0 bases and J lost 7; bases outside the gene matches: 10. The CDR3 spells CASSPPAGGRESNTQYF. The CDR3 coding sequence is TGTGCCAGCTCACCACCAGCGGGGGGGCGAGAGTCAAATACGCAGTATTTT.

The V gene is TRBV5-1, the J gene TRBJ2-2; 11 bases align to TRBD2. Germline lookup yields CDR1 SGHRS and CDR2 YFSETQ. J was trimmed by 2 bases and V by 2 bases; bases with no gene match: 8. The CDR3 is 18 amino acids. CDR3 residues: CASSFRLAGGLNTGELFF. The CDR3 nucleotides are TGCGCCAGCAGCTTTCGTCTAGCGGGAGGCCTAAACACCGGGGAGCTGTTTTTT.

V gene TRBV2 combines with J gene TRBJ2-7, with a possible D match to TRBD2 (7 bases). The CDR3 has 11 residues. Trimming removed 6 bases at V and 9 bases at J, with 12 bases between. Per germline, CDR1 SNHLY and CDR2 FYNNEI. The CDR3 sequence is CASSQGGGQYF. The CDR3 coding sequence is TGTGCCAGCAGCCAAGGGGGGGGGCAGTACTTC.

In DNA form, the CDR3 reads TGTGCCAGCAGCCACGCGGTTTCAAGCACAGATACGCAGTATTTT. Amino acids: CASSHAVSSTDTQYF. V is TRBV7-9 and J is TRBJ2-3; D is ambiguous. Trimming removed 5 bases from V and 0 bases from J, with 12 bases in between. Germline loops: CDR1 SEHNR, CDR2 FQNEAQ (reference sequence). CDR3 length: 15 residues.

V is TRBV29-1 and J is TRBJ1-2; no reliable D call. The CDR3 extends over 13 amino acids. CDR1 and CDR2 (germline): SQVTM, ANQGSEA. Trimming pared 2 bases from V and 4 bases from J, leaving 11 bases between. The CDR3 nucleotides are TGCAGCGTTGAAAGAAGTCAACCCTATGGCTACACCTTC. Protein sequence: CSVERSQPYGYTF.

The chain is built from TRBV6-1 and TRBJ1-2; TRBD1 might be the D (5 bases). The V gene lost 1 base and the J gene lost 4 bases, with 13 bases spanning the gap. This CDR3 has 15 residues. Germline CDR1 is MNHNS and CDR2 is SASEGT. The CDR3 reads CASSEVAGSSYGYTF. The CDR3 DNA reads TGTGCCAGCAGTGAAGTAGCAGGGTCCTCCTATGGCTACACCTTC.